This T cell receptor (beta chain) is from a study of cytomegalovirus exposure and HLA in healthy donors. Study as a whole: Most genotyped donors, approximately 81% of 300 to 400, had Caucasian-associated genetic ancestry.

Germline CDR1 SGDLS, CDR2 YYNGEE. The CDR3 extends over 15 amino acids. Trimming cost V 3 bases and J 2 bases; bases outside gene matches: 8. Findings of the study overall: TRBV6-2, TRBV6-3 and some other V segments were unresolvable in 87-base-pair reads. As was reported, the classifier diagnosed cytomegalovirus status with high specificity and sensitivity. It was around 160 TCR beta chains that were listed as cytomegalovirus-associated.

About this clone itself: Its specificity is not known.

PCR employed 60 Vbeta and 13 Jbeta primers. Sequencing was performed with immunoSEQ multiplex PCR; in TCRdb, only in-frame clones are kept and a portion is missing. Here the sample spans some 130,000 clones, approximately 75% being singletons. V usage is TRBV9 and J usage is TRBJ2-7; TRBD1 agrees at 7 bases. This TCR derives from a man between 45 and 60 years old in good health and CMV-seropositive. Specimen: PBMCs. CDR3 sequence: CASSAGPGTAYEQYF. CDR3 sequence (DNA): TGTGCCAGCAGCGCCGGACCCGGGACAGCCTACGAGCAGTACTTC.